Shown below are 8 T cell receptor beta chains from a single sample sequenced in a study of blood T cell repertoires in COVID-19. Assay used: immunoSEQ multiplex PCR; TCRdb lists only in-frame clones, some missing. The sample lists about 40,000 clones; more than 75% were seen once. Sequencing input: peripheral blood. Every receptor here comes from a human donor in a cohort sampled during active COVID-19.

Only a few counts were recorded for this clone. The J gene is TRBJ2-4, the V gene TRBV6-1, with D possibly being TRBD2 (6 bases). V lost 3 bases to trimming and J lost 8 bases, with 17 bases between them. Germline V lookup: CDR1 MNHNS, CDR2 SASEGT. The CDR3 has 15 amino acids. The CDR3 DNA is TGTGCCAGCAGTGAGGTTATGACTAGAGGAGACATTCAGTACTTC. Translating gives CASSEVMTRGDIQYF.

The chain joins TRBV6-4 to TRBJ2-6, with D unclear. The CDR3 is 16 amino acids. V was shortened by 4 bases and J by 3 bases, with 13 bases between the two germline ends. Germline values: CDR1 MRHNA, CDR2 SNTAGT. The CDR3 nucleotides are TGTGCCAGCAGTGCCATACCAGGTGTTGGGGCCAACGTCCTGACTTTC. Its translation: CASSAIPGVGANVLTF.

The chain has TRBV11-2 and TRBJ2-2; the match to TRBD1 covers 12 bases. The trim removed 0 bases at V and 5 bases at J, leaving 4 bases unmatched. Germline V lookup: CDR1 SGHAT, CDR2 FQNNGV. The CDR3 totals 17 residues. CDR3 in amino acids: CASSLEGDRGRTGELFF. CDR3 coding DNA: TGTGCCAGCAGCTTAGAGGGGGACAGGGGGCGGACCGGGGAGCTGTTTTTT.

This chain joins TRBV12-5 and TRBJ1-2, with D possibly being TRBD1 (6 bases). V lost 3 bases and J 4 bases, leaving 12 bases between the germline ends. The CDR3 loop spans 14 amino acids. Germline CDR1 LGHNT, CDR2 FRNRAP. The CDR3 nucleotides read TGTGCTAGTGGTTTTGGGGGCGCCGGCTATGGCTACACCTTC. It codes for CASGFGGAGYGYTF.

A single count supports this clone. The chain couples TRBV18 to TRBJ2-7, with TRBD1 identical over 8 bases. This CDR3 is 15 amino acids long. V was pared by 2 bases and J by 3 bases, with 6 bases of the junction left unmatched. CDR1 and CDR2 (germline): KGHSH, LQKENI. CDR3 sequence reads: CASSPAGTGIYEQYF. In DNA form, the CDR3 reads TGTGCCAGCTCACCAGCGGGGACAGGAATCTACGAGCAGTACTTC. Complete variable domain (other parts from reference TRBV18 and TRBJ2-7): NAGVMQNPRHLVRRRGQEARLRCSPMKGHSHVYWYRQLPEEGLKFMVYLQKENIIDESGMPKERFSAEFPKEGPSILRIQQVVRGDSAAYFCASSPAGTGIYEQYFGPGTRLTVT.

V is TRBV5-1 and J is TRBJ2-3; D is perhaps TRBD2 (6 bases). Germline V gene lookup returns CDR1 SGHRS and CDR2 YFSETQ. The length of the CDR3 is 16 residues. Trimming left V 4 bases short and J 1 base short, with 16 bases between. In nucleotides, the CDR3 is TGCGCCAGCAGCCCGGGAGTGGGCCTACGCACAGATACGCAGTATTTT. It encodes CASSPGVGLRTDTQYF.

This chain connects TRBV7-3 to TRBJ2-3; 8 bases fit TRBD2. The CDR3 consists of 15 residues. The V gene's germline CDR1 is SGHTA and CDR2 FQGTGA. After removal of 2 bases from V and 6 bases from J, the junction contained 7 bases not matched to a gene. In nucleotides, the CDR3 is TGTGCCAGCAGCTTACCCCGGACTAGCCGGGATACGCAGTATTTT. Protein product: CASSLPRTSRDTQYF. Variable domain in full (rest from reference TRBV7-3 and TRBJ2-3): GAGVSQTPSNKVTEKGKYVELRCDPISGHTALYWYRQSLGQGPEFLIYFQGTGAADDSGLPNDRFFAVRPEGSVSTLKIQRTERGDSAVYLCASSLPRTSRDTQYFGPGTRLTVL.

The chain is built from TRBV7-9 and TRBJ1-4; 11 bases are shared with TRBD1. The germline gives CDR1 SEHNR, CDR2 FQNEAQ (reference sequence). V lost 1 base to trimming and J lost 10 bases; unmatched junction nucleotides: 5. The CDR3 sequence is 15 residues long. The CDR3 is CASSLEWTGGGKLFF. CDR3 sequence (DNA): TGTGCCAGCAGCTTAGAATGGACAGGGGGCGGAAAACTGTTTTTT.